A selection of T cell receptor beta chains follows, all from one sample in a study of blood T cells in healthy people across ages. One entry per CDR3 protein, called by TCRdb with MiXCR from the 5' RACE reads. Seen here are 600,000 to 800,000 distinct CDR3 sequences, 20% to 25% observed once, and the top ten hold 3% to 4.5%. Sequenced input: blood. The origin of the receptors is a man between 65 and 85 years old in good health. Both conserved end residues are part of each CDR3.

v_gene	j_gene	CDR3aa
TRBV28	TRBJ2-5	CASSFRLAEKETQYF
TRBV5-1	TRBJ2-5	CASRGLKETQYF
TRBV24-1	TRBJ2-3	CATWRECTDTQYF
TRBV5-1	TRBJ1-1	CASSRATGNTEAFF
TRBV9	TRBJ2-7	CASSQGTVAYEQYF
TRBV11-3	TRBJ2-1	CASSPGTSDNEQFF
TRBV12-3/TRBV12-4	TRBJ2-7	CASSFSSAYEQYF
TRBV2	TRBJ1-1	CASISVRDTEAFF
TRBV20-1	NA	CSATRSSYEQYF
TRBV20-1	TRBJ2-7	CSPKQGDEQYF
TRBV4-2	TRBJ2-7	CASSQAAPMLAGDYEQYF
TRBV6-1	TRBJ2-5	CASSEVLLAGRVETQYF
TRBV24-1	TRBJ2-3	CATSDLSVGDTQYF
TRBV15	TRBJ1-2	CATSRDRGRYYGYTF
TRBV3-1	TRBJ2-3	CASSQDRFTQYF
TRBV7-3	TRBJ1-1	CASSFGRDTEAFF
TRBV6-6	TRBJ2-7	CASRPPSSGSAYEQYF
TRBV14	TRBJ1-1	CASSQVVGLDTNTEAFF
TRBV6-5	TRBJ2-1	CASSYSLPKHAGLHEQFF
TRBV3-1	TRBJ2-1	CASSPLTSTLYNEQFF
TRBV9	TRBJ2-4	CASSPLAGGGNIQYF
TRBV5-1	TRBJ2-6	CASSSSVGTSSGANVLTF
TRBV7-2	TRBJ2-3	CASSLEGGITQYF
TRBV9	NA	CASSIASGKYNEQFF
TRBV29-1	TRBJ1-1	CSVEGRGANTEAFF
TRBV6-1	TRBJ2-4	CASSQMDAKNIQYF
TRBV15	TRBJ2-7	CATSREGSQIGYEQYF
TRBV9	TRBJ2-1	CASSVLRDYSYNEQFF
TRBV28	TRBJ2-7	CTSRTSGSSYEQYF
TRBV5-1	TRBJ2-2	CASNVRGYTGELFF
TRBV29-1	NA	CSVGMDRGKDEQYF
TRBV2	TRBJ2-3	CASSYRGRGDTQYF
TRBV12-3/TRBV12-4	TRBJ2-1	CASSKRGYEQFF
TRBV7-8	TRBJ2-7	CASSWEQGEQYF
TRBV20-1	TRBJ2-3	CSASGRLAGASDTQYF
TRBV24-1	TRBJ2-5	CATSLAISGLAPQETQYF
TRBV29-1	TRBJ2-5	CSVEDLARGLETQYF
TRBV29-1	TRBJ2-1	CSVEKRDYEQFF
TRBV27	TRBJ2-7	CASRPGLALNEQYF
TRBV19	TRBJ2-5	CASSARGQETQYF
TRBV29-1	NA	CSVEGPGMRNEQYF
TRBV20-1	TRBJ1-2	CSATQTGGGYTF
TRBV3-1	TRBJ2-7	CASSRQGLAGDSYEQYF
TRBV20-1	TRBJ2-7	CSASGLLYEQYF
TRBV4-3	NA	CASSQGLAGVQQYF
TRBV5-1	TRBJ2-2	CASSHGTSGTGELFF
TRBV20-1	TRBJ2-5	CSARWDAQQETQYF
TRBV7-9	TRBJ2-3	CASIPGSTDTQYF
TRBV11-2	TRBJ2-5	CANGGQGGETQYF